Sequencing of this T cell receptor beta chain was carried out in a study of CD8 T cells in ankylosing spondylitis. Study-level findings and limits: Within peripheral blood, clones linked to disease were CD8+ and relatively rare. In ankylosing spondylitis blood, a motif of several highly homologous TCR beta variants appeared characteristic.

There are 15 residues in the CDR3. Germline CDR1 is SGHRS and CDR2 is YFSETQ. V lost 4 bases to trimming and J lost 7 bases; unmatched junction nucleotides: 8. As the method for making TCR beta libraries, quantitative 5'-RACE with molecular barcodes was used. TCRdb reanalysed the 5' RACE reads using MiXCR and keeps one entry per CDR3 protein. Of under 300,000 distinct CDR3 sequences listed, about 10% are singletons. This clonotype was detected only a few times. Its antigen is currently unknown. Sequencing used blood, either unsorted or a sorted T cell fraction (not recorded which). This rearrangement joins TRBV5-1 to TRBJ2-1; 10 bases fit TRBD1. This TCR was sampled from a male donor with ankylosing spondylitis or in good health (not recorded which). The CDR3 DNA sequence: TGCGCCAGCAGCAGGAGGACAGGGGGTGGGAATGAGCAGTTCTTC. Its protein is CASSRRTGGGNEQFF.